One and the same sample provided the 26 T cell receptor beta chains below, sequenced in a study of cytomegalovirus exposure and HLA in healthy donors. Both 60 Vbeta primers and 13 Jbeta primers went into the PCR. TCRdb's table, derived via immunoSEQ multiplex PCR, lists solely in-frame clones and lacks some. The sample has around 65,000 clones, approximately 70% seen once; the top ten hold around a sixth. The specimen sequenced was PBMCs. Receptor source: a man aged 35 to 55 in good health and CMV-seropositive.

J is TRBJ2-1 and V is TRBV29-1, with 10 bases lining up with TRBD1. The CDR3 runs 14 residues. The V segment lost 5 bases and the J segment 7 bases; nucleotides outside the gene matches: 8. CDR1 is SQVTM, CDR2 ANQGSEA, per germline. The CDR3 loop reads CSVNRDRGLNEQFF. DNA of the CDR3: TGCAGCGTTAACCGGGACAGGGGTTTAAATGAGCAGTTCTTC.

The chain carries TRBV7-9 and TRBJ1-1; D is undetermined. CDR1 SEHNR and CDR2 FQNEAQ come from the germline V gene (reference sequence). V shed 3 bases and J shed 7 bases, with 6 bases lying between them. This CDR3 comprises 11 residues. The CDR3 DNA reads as TGTGCCAGCAGCTTCGGGTATGAAGCTTTCTTT. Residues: CASSFGYEAFF.

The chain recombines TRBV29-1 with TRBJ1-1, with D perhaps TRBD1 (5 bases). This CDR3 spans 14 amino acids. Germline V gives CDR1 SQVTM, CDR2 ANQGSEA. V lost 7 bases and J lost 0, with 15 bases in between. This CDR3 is CSGLVGTMNTEAFF. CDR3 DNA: TGCAGCGGACTAGTCGGGACCATGAACACTGAAGCTTTCTTT.

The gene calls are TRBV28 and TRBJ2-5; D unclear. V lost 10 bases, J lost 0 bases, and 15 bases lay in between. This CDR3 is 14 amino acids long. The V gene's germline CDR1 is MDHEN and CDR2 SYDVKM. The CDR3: CATLRVRNQETQYF. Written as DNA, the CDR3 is TGTGCCACCCTCCGGGTGAGGAACCAAGAGACCCAGTACTTC.

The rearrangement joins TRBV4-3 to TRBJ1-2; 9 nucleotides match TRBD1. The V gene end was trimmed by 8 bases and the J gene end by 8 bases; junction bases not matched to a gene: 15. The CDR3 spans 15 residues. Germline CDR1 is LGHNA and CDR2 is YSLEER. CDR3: CASSPGGTGTQGYTF. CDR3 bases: TGCGCCAGCTCCCCTGGGGGGACAGGGACGCAAGGCTACACCTTC.

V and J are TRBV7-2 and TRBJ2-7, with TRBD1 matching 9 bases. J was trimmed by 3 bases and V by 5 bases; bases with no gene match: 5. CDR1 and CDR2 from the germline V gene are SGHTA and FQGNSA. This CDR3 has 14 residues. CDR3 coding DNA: TGTGCCAGCAGCACCCGACAGGGGGGCTACGAGCAGTACTTC. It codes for CASSTRQGGYEQYF.

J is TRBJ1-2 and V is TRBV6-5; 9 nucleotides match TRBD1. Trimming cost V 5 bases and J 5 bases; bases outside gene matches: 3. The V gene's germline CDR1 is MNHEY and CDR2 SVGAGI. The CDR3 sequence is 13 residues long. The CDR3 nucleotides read TGTGCCAGCAGTCGGGGACAGGGATATGGCTACACCTTC. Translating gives CASSRGQGYGYTF.

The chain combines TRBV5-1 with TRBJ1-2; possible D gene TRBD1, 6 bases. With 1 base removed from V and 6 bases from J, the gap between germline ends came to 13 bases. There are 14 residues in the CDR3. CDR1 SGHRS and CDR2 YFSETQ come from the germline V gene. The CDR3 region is CASSLYRELDGYTF. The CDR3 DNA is TGCGCCAGCAGCTTGTACAGGGAGTTGGATGGCTACACCTTC.

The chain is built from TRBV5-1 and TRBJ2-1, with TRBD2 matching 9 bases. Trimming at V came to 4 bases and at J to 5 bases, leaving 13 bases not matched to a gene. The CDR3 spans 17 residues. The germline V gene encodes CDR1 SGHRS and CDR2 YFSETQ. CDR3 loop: CASSPRPSSGNNNEQFF. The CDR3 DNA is TGCGCCAGCAGCCCCCGACCTTCTAGCGGGAATAACAATGAGCAGTTCTTC.

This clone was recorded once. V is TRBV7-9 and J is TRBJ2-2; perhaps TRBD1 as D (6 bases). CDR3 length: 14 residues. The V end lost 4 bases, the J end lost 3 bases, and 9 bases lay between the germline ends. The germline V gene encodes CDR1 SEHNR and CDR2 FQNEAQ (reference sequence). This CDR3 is CASSSRGYTGELFF. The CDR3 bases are TGTGCCAGCAGCTCCAGGGGTTACACCGGGGAGCTGTTTTTT.

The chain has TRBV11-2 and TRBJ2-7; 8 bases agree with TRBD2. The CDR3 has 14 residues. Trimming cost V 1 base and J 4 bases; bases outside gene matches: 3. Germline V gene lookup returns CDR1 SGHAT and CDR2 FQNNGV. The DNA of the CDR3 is TGTGCCAGCAGCTTAGGTAGCGGGGTATACGAGCAGTACTTC. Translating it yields CASSLGSGVYEQYF.

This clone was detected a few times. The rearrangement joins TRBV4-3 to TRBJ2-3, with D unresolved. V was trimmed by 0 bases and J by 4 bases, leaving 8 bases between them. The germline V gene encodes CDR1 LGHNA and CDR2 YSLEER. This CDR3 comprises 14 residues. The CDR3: CASSQDRGADTQYF. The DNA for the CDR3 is TGCGCCAGCAGCCAAGATCGTGGAGCAGATACGCAGTATTTT.

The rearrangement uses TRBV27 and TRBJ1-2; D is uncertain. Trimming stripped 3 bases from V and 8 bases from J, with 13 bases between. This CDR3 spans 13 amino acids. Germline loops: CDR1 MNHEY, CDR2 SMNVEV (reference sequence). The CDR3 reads CASSLNNLGGYTF. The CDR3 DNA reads TGTGCCAGCAGTTTGAATAACCTAGGAGGCTACACCTTC.

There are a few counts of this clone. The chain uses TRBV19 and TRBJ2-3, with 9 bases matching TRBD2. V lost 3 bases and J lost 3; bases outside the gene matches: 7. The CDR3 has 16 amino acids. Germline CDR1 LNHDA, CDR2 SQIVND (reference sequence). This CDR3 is CASSISASGVTDTQYF. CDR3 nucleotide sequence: TGTGCCAGTAGTATTTCGGCTAGCGGGGTGACAGATACGCAGTATTTT.

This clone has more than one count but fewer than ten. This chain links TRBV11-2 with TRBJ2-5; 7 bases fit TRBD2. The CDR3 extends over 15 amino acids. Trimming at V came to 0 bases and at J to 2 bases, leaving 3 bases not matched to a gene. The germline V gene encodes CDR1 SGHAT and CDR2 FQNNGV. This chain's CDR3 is CASSLDGGRQETQYF. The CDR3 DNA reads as TGTGCCAGCAGCTTAGATGGCGGGAGACAAGAGACCCAGTACTTC.

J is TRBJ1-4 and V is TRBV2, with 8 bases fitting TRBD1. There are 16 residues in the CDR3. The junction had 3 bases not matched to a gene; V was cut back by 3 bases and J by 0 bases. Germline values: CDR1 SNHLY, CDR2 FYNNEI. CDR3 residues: CASSEDRVATNEKLFF. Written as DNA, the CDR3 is TGTGCCAGCAGTGAGGACAGGGTCGCAACTAATGAAAAACTGTTTTTT.

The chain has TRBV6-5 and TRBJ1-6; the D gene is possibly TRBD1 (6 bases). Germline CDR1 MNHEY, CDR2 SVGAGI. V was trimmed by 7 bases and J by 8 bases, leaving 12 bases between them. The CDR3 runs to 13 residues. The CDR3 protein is CASMGQRDSPLHF. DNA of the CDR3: TGTGCCAGCATGGGACAACGGGATTCACCCCTCCACTTT.

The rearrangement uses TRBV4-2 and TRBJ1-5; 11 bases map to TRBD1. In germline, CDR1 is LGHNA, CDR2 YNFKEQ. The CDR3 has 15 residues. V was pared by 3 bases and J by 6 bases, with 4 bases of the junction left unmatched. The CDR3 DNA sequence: TGTGCCAGCAGCCAGCGGACAGGGGGCCCTCAGCCCCAGCATTTT. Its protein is CASSQRTGGPQPQHF.

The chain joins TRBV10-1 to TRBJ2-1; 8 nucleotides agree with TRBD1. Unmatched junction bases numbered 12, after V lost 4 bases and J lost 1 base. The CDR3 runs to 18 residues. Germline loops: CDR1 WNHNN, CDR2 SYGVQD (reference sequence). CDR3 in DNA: TGCGCCAGCAGTGGCACCGACAGGGGTGAGTGGTCCTACAATGAGCAGTTCTTC. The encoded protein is CASSGTDRGEWSYNEQFF.

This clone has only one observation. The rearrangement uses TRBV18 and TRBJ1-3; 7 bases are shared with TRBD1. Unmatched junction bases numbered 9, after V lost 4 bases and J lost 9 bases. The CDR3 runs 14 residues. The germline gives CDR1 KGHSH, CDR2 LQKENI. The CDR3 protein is CASSQGQSKATIYF. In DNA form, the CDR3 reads TGTGCCAGCTCACAGGGACAGTCGAAAGCCACCATATATTTT. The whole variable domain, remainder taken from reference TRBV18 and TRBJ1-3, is NAGVMQNPRHLVRRRGQEARLRCSPMKGHSHVYWYRQLPEEGLKFMVYLQKENIIDESGMPKERFSAEFPKEGPSILRIQQVVRGDSAAYFCASSQGQSKATIYFGEGSWLTVV.

CDR3 in amino acids: CAISESGATDTQYF. In DNA form, the CDR3 reads TGTGCCATCAGTGAGTCCGGTGCTACAGATACGCAGTATTTT. The V gene is TRBV10-3, the J gene TRBJ2-3; no reliable D call. Trimming shortened V by 0 bases and J by 3 bases, and 7 bases separated the two germline ends. Germline CDR1 is ENHRY and CDR2 is SYGVKD. The CDR3 covers 14 residues.

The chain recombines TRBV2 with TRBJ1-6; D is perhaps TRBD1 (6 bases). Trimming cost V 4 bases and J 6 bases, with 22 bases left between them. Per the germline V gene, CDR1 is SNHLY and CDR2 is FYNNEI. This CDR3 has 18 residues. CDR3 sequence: CASSVPQGPLGSNSPLHF. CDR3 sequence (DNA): TGTGCCAGCAGTGTCCCGCAGGGGCCCCTTGGAAGTAATTCACCCCTCCACTTT.

The CDR3 is CAWSRDSVYADTQYF. CDR3 sequence (DNA): TGTGCCTGGAGTCGAGATAGCGTATACGCAGATACGCAGTATTTT. V and J are TRBV30 and TRBJ2-3; TRBD2 might be the D (5 bases). This CDR3 has 15 amino acids. V dropped 2 bases and J dropped 4 bases, with 16 bases sitting between them. The V gene's germline CDR1 is GTSNPN and CDR2 SVGIG (reference sequence).

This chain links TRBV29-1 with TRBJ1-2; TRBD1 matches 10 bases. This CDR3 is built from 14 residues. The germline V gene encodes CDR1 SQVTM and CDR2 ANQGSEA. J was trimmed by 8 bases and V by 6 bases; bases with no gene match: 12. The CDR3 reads CSVTGTGVIGGYTF. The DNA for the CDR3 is TGCAGCGTCACCGGGACAGGGGTAATTGGCGGCTACACCTTC.

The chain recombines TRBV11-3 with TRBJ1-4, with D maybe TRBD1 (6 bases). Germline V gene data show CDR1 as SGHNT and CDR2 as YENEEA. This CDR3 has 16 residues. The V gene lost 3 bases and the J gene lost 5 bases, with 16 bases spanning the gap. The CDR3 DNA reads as TGTGCCAGCAGCTTGGACGCGGGGGCATCGAATGAAAAACTGTTTTTT. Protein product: CASSLDAGASNEKLFF. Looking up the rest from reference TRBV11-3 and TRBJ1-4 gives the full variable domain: EAGVVQSPRYKIIEKKQPVAFWCNPISGHNTLYWYLQNLGQGPELLIRYENEEAVDDSQLPKDRFSAERLKGVDSTLKIQPAELGDSAVYLCASSLDAGASNEKLFFGSGTQLSVL.

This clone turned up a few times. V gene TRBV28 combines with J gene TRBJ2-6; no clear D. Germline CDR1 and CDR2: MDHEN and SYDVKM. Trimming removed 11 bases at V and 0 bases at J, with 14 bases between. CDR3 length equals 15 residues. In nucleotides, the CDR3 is TGTGCCTCCAACACCCCATCCTCTGGGGCCAACGTCCTGACTTTC. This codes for CASNTPSSGANVLTF.